This TCR beta chain is from a study of blood T cell repertoires in COVID-19. The method was immunoSEQ multiplex PCR; TCRdb's version includes in-frame clones alone and lacks a portion of them. The sample carries hundreds of thousands of clones, around 88% recorded once. The origin of this receptor is a man at least 80 years old with acute or convalescent COVID-19. Sequencing was carried out using peripheral blood.

The CDR3 coding sequence is TGTGCCAGCAGTGATGGGACAGTCTCCCCCTACGAGCAGTACTTC. It encodes CASSDGTVSPYEQYF. V gene TRBV6-2 or TRBV6-3 combines with J gene TRBJ2-7, with 7 positions matching TRBD1. J gave up 2 bases and V 5 bases, and 9 bases lay outside the gene matches. CDR1 is MNHEY and CDR2 is SVGEGT in the germline V gene. The CDR3 totals 15 residues.